Listed here is a single T cell receptor (beta chain). Its antigen is not identified. Template switching, a step in the protocol, added a universal primer site, and cDNA carried unique molecular identifiers. TCRdb fed the 5' RACE reads into MiXCR, producing one record per CDR3 protein. The table includes about 810,000 distinct CDR3 sequences, roughly an eighth detected once. The entry originates in a study of identical twins. Study-level points and caveats: Reduced insertions were recorded for abundant cord blood beta clonotypes, with no such pattern in memory repertoires. The authors noted that invariant MAIT and iNKT cells could partly confound zero-insertion analyses.

Germline assignment: CDR1 SEHNR and CDR2 FQNEAQ (reference sequence). V lost 1 base to trimming and J lost 4 bases, with 10 bases between them. This CDR3 region has 14 residues. The data also belong to a second study, concerning yellow fever vaccine responses in identical twins. As that report states: Twins' vaccine T cell response reportedly gave the appearance of partial convergence and partial personalization.

Sequencing used PBMCs. The clonotype originates from a woman aged 18-35 years in good health. The chain links TRBV7-9 to TRBJ2-5, with no clear D. CDR3 loop: CASSLGSVRETQYF. DNA for the CDR3: TGTGCCAGCAGCTTAGGTTCCGTACGAGAGACCCAGTACTTC.